Each of the 32 T cell receptor beta chains below was sequenced from the same sample in a study of T cell responses to AZD1222 COVID-19 vaccine (dated by TCRdb to the early 2020s). Libraries were built with the immunoSEQ multiplex PCR assay. TCRdb re-hosts the immuneACCESS table, in-frame sequences only. Its copies lack some clones; in the studies checked, an unresolved V gene accounts for under half of them, and the cause for the rest is not known. This sample comprises about 140,000 clones, roughly 90% of them detected only once. The ten largest clones capture around 5% of the sample. This sample's time point label indicates: baseline before first vaccination. The specimen was peripheral blood, collected on day 0 of AZD1222 vaccination. The receptor source for this set is an adult in good health.

This clone was counted once. The chain employs TRBV7-2 and TRBJ2-5; TRBD2 aligns across 9 bases. Trimming removed 4 bases from V and 4 bases from J; junction bases left unmatched: 10. The CDR3 spans 16 residues. CDR1 SGHTA and CDR2 FQGNSA come from the germline V gene. This chain's CDR3 is CASSSRTSAIRETQYF. As DNA, the CDR3 is TGTGCCAGCAGCTCCAGGACTAGCGCCATAAGAGAGACCCAGTACTTC. The whole variable domain, remainder taken from reference TRBV7-2 and TRBJ2-5, is GAGVSQSPSNKVTEKGKDVELRCDPISGHTALYWYRQSLGQGLEFLIYFQGNSAPDKSGLPSDRFSAERTGGSVSTLTIQRTQQEDSAVYLCASSSRTSAIRETQYFGPGTRLLVL.

The chain has TRBV11-2 and TRBJ2-6; D ambiguous. Trimming pared 2 bases from V and 4 bases from J, leaving 9 bases between. Germline V gene data show CDR1 as SGHAT and CDR2 as FQNNGV. The CDR3 is 15 residues long. The CDR3: CASSLRVLGANVLTF. The CDR3 nucleotides are TGTGCCAGCAGCTTAAGGGTGCTAGGGGCCAACGTCCTGACTTTC. The full variable domain, completed using reference TRBV11-2 and TRBJ2-6, is EAGVAQSPRYKIIEKRQSVAFWCNPISGHATLYWYQQILGQGPKLLIQFQNNGVVDDSQLPKDRFSAERLKGVDSTLKIQPAKLEDSAVYLCASSLRVLGANVLTFGAGSRLTVL.

The chain employs TRBV7-2 and TRBJ2-7, with D possibly being TRBD1 (6 bases). Germline CDR1 reads SGHTA; CDR2 reads FQGNSA. The CDR3 consists of 15 residues. V was trimmed by 3 bases and J by 3 bases, leaving 15 bases between them. As DNA, the CDR3 is TGTGCCAGCAGCTTCGAAAGGACAGATAACTACGAGCAGTACTTC. Translating gives CASSFERTDNYEQYF.

This sequence joins TRBV19 and TRBJ1-5; perhaps TRBD1 as D (5 bases). Germline lookup yields CDR1 LNHDA and CDR2 SQIVND (reference sequence). There are 16 residues in the CDR3. The V gene lost 6 bases and the J gene lost 5 bases, with 20 bases spanning the gap. CDR3 protein: CASSPGRVIRDQPQHF. CDR3 DNA: TGTGCCAGTAGCCCGGGCAGGGTCATTAGGGATCAGCCCCAGCATTTT.

The CDR3 reads CASSLGTGLNYGYTF. The CDR3 DNA sequence: TGTGCCAGCAGCTTAGGGACAGGTTTAAACTATGGCTACACCTTC. The chain is built from TRBV7-8 and TRBJ1-2; 7 bases map to TRBD1. The CDR3 contains 15 residues. Trimming cost V 1 base and J 2 bases; bases outside gene matches: 4. From germline, CDR1 is SGHVS and CDR2 FQNEAQ.

The chain links TRBV6-1 to TRBJ2-7, with D maybe TRBD1 (6 bases). The germline V gene encodes CDR1 MNHNS and CDR2 SASEGT. CDR3 length equals 15 residues. V was shortened by 2 bases and J by 0 bases, with 11 bases between the two germline ends. Written as DNA, the CDR3 is TGTGCCAGCAGTGAACGGCAGGGGAGCTCCTACGAGCAGTACTTC. It codes for CASSERQGSSYEQYF.

The chain uses TRBV28 and TRBJ2-7; 11 bases line up with TRBD2. Losses at the gene ends were 2 bases for V and 7 bases for J; bases not matched to a gene: 10. The CDR3 runs to 16 residues. The germline CDR1 and CDR2 sequences are MDHEN and SYDVKM. The CDR3 DNA sequence: TGTGCCAGCAGTTTACTAGGACTAGCGGGCCCAGTAGAGCAGTACTTC. Its translation is CASSLLGLAGPVEQYF.

About this clone itself: This sample includes further DNA sequences coding for the same CDR3. This sequence joins TRBV6-5 and TRBJ2-7, with unresolved D. V shed 4 bases and J shed 4 bases, with 11 bases lying between them. The CDR3 consists of 13 residues. Looked up from germline, CDR1 is MNHEY and CDR2 is SVGAGI. DNA for the CDR3: TGTGCCAGCAGTTCTGCCAGTGGTTACGAGCAGTACTTC. Its protein is CASSSASGYEQYF.

The chain is built from TRBV7-6 and TRBJ2-7; the D gene is possibly TRBD1 (6 bases). V was trimmed by 0 bases and J by 2 bases, leaving 14 bases between them. CDR3 length equals 16 residues. From germline, CDR1 is SGHVS and CDR2 FNYEAQ. The CDR3 DNA is TGTGCCAGCAGCTTAGCGGCCTGGGACACCACCTACGAGCAGTACTTC. As protein: CASSLAAWDTTYEQYF.

The rearrangement joins TRBV6-5 to TRBJ2-7; TRBD2 agrees at 8 bases. The trim removed 7 bases at V and 4 bases at J, leaving 9 bases unmatched. This CDR3 comprises 14 residues. The germline gives CDR1 MNHEY, CDR2 SVGAGI. The CDR3: CASTGAGDVYEQYF. The CDR3 coding sequence is TGTGCCAGCACAGGAGCGGGAGATGTGTACGAGCAGTACTTC.

In this sample, this clone turned up once. The V call is TRBV7-8, the J call TRBJ1-4; D gene unclear. V dropped 2 bases and J dropped 8 bases, with 12 bases sitting between them. The CDR3 extends over 14 amino acids. Per germline, CDR1 SGHVS and CDR2 FQNEAQ. In DNA form, the CDR3 reads TGTGCCAGCAGCTTAATCAGGTCGGGGGAAAAACTGTTTTTT. Its translation is CASSLIRSGEKLFF.

The chain carries TRBV2 and TRBJ1-6; D is undetermined. The CDR3 consists of 14 residues. Trimming cost V 4 bases and J 3 bases, with 7 bases left between them. CDR1 is SNHLY and CDR2 is FYNNEI in the germline V gene. CDR3 sequence reads: CASSARDYNSPLHF. CDR3 in DNA: TGTGCCAGCAGTGCACGGGACTATAATTCACCCCTCCACTTT.

This rearrangement joins TRBV19 to TRBJ2-3; 9 bases align to TRBD2. Per the germline V gene, CDR1 is LNHDA and CDR2 is SQIVND (reference sequence). V lost 7 bases, J lost 4 bases, and 9 bases stayed unmatched. The CDR3 spans 15 residues. The CDR3 loop is CASNAGGPFADTQYF. The CDR3, as DNA: TGTGCCAGTAACGCGGGAGGGCCTTTCGCAGATACGCAGTATTTT.

In its sample, this clone was seen a few times. The V call is TRBV11-3, the J call TRBJ2-7; 13 bases agree with TRBD2. V dropped 5 bases and J dropped 2; count of bases not matched to a gene: 6. The CDR3 runs 16 residues. Per germline, CDR1 SGHNT and CDR2 YENEEA. CDR3 loop: CASSLGLAGATYEQYF. DNA of the CDR3: TGTGCCAGCAGCCTCGGACTAGCGGGGGCGACCTACGAGCAGTACTTC.

The gene calls are TRBV5-6 and TRBJ1-2; no reliable D call. The CDR3 is 16 amino acids. The germline V gene encodes CDR1 SGHDT and CDR2 YYEEEE. Trimming took off 1 base at V and 4 bases at J, with 17 bases between the two ends. The CDR3 nucleotides are TGTGCCAGCAGCTTGTTGGTTCCGTCGAAGGTCTATGGCTACACCTTC. It is translated as CASSLLVPSKVYGYTF.

In this sample, this clone turned up once. The chain couples TRBV2 to TRBJ2-7; 8 nucleotides agree with TRBD2. CDR1 is SNHLY and CDR2 is FYNNEI in the germline V gene. The CDR3 is 13 residues long. V was pared by 6 bases and J by 8 bases, with 9 bases of the junction left unmatched. The CDR3 DNA is TGTGCCAGCAGAAGGGTGACTAGCGCGCAGCAGTACTTC. Protein product: CASRRVTSAQQYF.

The chain links TRBV7-8 to TRBJ2-2, with TRBD2 matching 8 bases. The germline V gene has CDR1 SGHVS and CDR2 FQNEAQ. This CDR3 has 15 residues. With 6 bases clipped from V and 4 bases from J, the junction kept 7 bases outside the gene matches. CDR3 in amino acids: CASSYAGGLTGELFF. CDR3 in DNA: TGTGCCAGCAGTTACGCGGGGGGTCTCACCGGGGAGCTGTTTTTT.

The CDR3 DNA follows: TGCGCCAGCAGCTTGGGACAGGACTATGGCTACACCTTC. Its protein product is CASSLGQDYGYTF. The chain has TRBV5-1 and TRBJ1-2; TRBD1 might be the D (6 bases). Trimming took off 0 bases at V and 3 bases at J, with 6 bases between the two ends. This CDR3 contains 13 residues. In germline, CDR1 is SGHRS, CDR2 YFSETQ.

J is TRBJ1-1 and V is TRBV6-4; 9 bases align to TRBD1. The V gene end was trimmed by 0 bases and the J gene end by 11 bases; junction bases not matched to a gene: 4. The CDR3 totals 13 residues. Germline loops: CDR1 MRHNA, CDR2 SNTAGT. For the CDR3, the DNA is TGTGCCAGCAGTGACTCTGGACAGGGGCTCGCTTTCTTT. This codes for CASSDSGQGLAFF.

The J gene is TRBJ2-2, the V gene TRBV28; TRBD2 agrees at 12 bases. V shed 8 bases and J 6 bases; nucleotides not matched to a gene: 4. This CDR3 region has 14 residues. Germline V CDR1 and CDR2: MDHEN, SYDVKM. The CDR3 here is CASASGRASGELFF. The CDR3 DNA reads TGTGCCAGCGCTAGCGGGAGGGCGTCCGGGGAGCTGTTTTTT.

The chain is built from TRBV5-1 and TRBJ1-4, with a tentative D call TRBD1 (6 bases). There are 16 residues in the CDR3. V was pared by 1 base and J by 0 bases, with 10 bases between. Germline V gives CDR1 SGHRS, CDR2 YFSETQ. This chain's CDR3 is CASSLPTGSTNEKLFF. CDR3 in DNA: TGCGCCAGCAGCTTGCCCACAGGGTCAACTAATGAAAAACTGTTTTTT. The full variable domain, in which reference TRBV5-1 and TRBJ1-4 provide the parts outside the CDR3, is KAGVTQTPRYLIKTRGQQVTLSCSPISGHRSVSWYQQTPGQGLQFLFEYFSETQRNKGNFPGRFSGRQFSNSRSEMNVSTLELGDSALYLCASSLPTGSTNEKLFFGSGTQLSVL.

Written as DNA, the CDR3 is TGTGCCAGCAGCTCAAATACCGAGACAGGGACCTATGGCTACACCTTC. It specifies CASSSNTETGTYGYTF. V is TRBV7-2 and J is TRBJ1-2, with 7 bases fitting TRBD1. This CDR3 region has 16 residues. CDR1 and CDR2 (germline): SGHTA, FQGNSA. Losses at the gene ends were 4 bases for V and 4 bases for J; bases not matched to a gene: 12.

The V and J genes are TRBV19 and TRBJ1-2; tentatively, D is TRBD1 (6 bases). V was pared by 4 bases and J by 4 bases, with 13 bases between. Germline-derived CDR1 and CDR2 are LNHDA and SQIVND (reference sequence). This CDR3 contains 14 residues. The chain's CDR3 is CASSTRDKIYGYTF. The CDR3 nucleotides are TGTGCCAGTAGTACCCGGGACAAGATCTATGGCTACACCTTC. Filled out from reference TRBV19 and TRBJ1-2, the complete variable domain reads DGGITQSPKYLFRKEGQNVTLSCEQNLNHDAMYWYRQDPGQGLRLIYYSQIVNDFQKGDIAEGYSVSREKKESFPLTVTSAQKNPTAFYLCASSTRDKIYGYTFGSGTRLTVV.

This chain uses TRBV5-1 with TRBJ2-6; 11 bases align to TRBD2. J lost 4 bases, V lost 3 bases, and 15 bases had no gene match. The CDR3 loop spans 20 amino acids. Looked up from germline, CDR1 is SGHRS and CDR2 is YFSETQ. The chain's CDR3 is CASSSEGTSGSLSGANVLTF. CDR3 DNA sequence: TGCGCCAGCAGCTCAGAAGGAACTAGCGGGAGTCTATCCGGGGCCAACGTCCTGACTTTC. Supplemented by reference TRBV5-1 and TRBJ2-6, the full variable domain reads KAGVTQTPRYLIKTRGQQVTLSCSPISGHRSVSWYQQTPGQGLQFLFEYFSETQRNKGNFPGRFSGRQFSNSRSEMNVSTLELGDSALYLCASSSEGTSGSLSGANVLTFGAGSRLTVL.

The rearrangement joins TRBV11-2 to TRBJ1-6; 8 bases align to TRBD1. This CDR3 has 16 residues. CDR1 is SGHAT, CDR2 FQNNGV, per germline. With V trimmed by 5 bases and J by 9 bases, 12 bases remained unmatched. The CDR3 loop is CASSPPGPRGRSPLHF. CDR3 sequence (DNA): TGTGCCAGCAGCCCCCCGGGGCCCAGGGGGCGTTCACCCCTCCACTTT.

V is TRBV28 and J is TRBJ1-3; no firm D call. The CDR3 consists of 16 residues. V lost 6 bases and J 7 bases, leaving 22 bases between the germline ends. Germline-derived CDR1 and CDR2 are MDHEN and SYDVKM. CDR3 in amino acids: CASSPKPLRMGNTIYF. Written as DNA, the CDR3 is TGTGCCAGCAGCCCAAAGCCCCTAAGAATGGGGAACACCATATATTTT.

The chain carries TRBV12-5 and TRBJ2-3; TRBD2 agrees at 13 bases. Germline CDR1 reads LGHNT; CDR2 reads FRNRAP. The CDR3 consists of 16 residues. The trim removed 3 bases at V and 4 bases at J, leaving 4 bases unmatched. The CDR3: CASGFRTSGRADTQYF. CDR3 DNA: TGTGCTAGTGGTTTTAGAACTAGCGGGAGGGCAGATACGCAGTATTTT.

This clone was detected only a few times. The V call is TRBV28, the J call TRBJ2-7; 7 bases align to TRBD1. This CDR3 comprises 13 residues. V lost 10 bases and J lost 3; bases outside the gene matches: 9. Germline V gene lookup returns CDR1 MDHEN and CDR2 SYDVKM. The CDR3, as DNA: TGTGCCACCCGGGACAGTTTGGGCTACGAGCAGTACTTC. Encoded protein: CATRDSLGYEQYF.

This chain connects TRBV2 to TRBJ1-4; 7 bases align to TRBD1. This CDR3 spans 16 amino acids. The germline V gene encodes CDR1 SNHLY and CDR2 FYNNEI. The ends lost 5 bases at V and 3 bases at J; junction bases unmatched: 9. Here the CDR3 reads CASSLTRDSSNEKLFF. CDR3 bases: TGTGCCAGCAGTCTAACTCGGGACAGTTCTAATGAAAAACTGTTTTTT.

This sequence joins TRBV9 and TRBJ2-1; tentatively, D is TRBD2 (5 bases). CDR1 is SGDLS and CDR2 is YYNGEE in the germline V gene. Trimming cost V 2 bases and J 0 bases, with 12 bases left between them. The CDR3 is 16 amino acids. The CDR3 nucleotides are TGTGCCAGCAGCGTGACGGACTGGAGCTCCTACAATGAGCAGTTCTTC. It encodes CASSVTDWSSYNEQFF.

This clone was recorded once. The chain is built from TRBV27 and TRBJ2-3; TRBD2 is a possible D gene (5 bases). CDR1 is MNHEY, CDR2 SMNVEV, per germline (reference sequence). V dropped 0 bases and J dropped 5 bases, with 6 bases sitting between them. The CDR3 runs to 13 residues. The CDR3 here is CASSLSAGDTQYF. As DNA, the CDR3 is TGTGCCAGCAGTTTATCTGCGGGAGATACGCAGTATTTT.

The V call is TRBV5-1, the J call TRBJ1-5, with TRBD1 matching over 9 bases. This CDR3 has 15 amino acids. CDR1 is SGHRS and CDR2 is YFSETQ in the germline V gene. Trimming removed 7 bases from V and 1 base from J; junction bases left unmatched: 6. CDR3 in amino acids: CASRTGTGSNQPQHF. In DNA form, the CDR3 reads TGCGCCAGCCGAACCGGGACAGGGAGCAATCAGCCCCAGCATTTT.